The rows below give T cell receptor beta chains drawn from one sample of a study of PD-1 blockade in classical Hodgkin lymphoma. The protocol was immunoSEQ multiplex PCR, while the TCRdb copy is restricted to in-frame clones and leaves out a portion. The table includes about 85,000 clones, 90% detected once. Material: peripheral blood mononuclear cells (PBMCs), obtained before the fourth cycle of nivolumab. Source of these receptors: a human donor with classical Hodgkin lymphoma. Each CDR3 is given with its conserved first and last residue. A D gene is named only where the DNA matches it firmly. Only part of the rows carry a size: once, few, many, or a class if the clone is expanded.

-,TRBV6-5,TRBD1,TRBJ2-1,CASRGTGGFSEQFF,TGTGCCAGCAGGGGGACAGGAGGATTCAGTGAGCAGTTCTTC
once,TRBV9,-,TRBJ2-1,CASSVAGANEQFF,TGTGCCAGCAGCGTAGCCGGGGCCAATGAGCAGTTCTTC
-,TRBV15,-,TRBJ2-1,CATSGGLDSGNEQFF,TGTGCCACCAGCGGGGGGTTGGACAGCGGCAATGAGCAGTTCTTC
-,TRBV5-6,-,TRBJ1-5,CASSRTVPNQPQHF,TGTGCCAGCAGTCGGACCGTCCCCAATCAGCCCCAGCATTTT
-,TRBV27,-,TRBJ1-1,CASSLLGGSMNTEAFF,TGTGCCAGCAGTTTGTTAGGGGGGAGCATGAACACTGAAGCTTTCTTT
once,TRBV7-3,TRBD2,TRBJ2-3,CASSPGGASDTQYF,TGTGCCAGCAGCCCCGGGGGGGCCTCAGATACGCAGTATTTT
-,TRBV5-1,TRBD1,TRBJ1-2,CASSLQGAGGYTF,TGCGCCAGCAGCTTACAGGGGGCCGGAGGCTACACCTTC
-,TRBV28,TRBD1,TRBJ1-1,CASSSPGQGGNTEAFF,TGTGCCAGCAGTTCTCCGGGACAGGGAGGAAACACTGAAGCTTTCTTT
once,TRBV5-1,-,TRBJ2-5,CASSPNYLSSQETQYF,TGCGCCAGCAGCCCCAACTATCTTTCTTCACAAGAGACCCAGTACTTC
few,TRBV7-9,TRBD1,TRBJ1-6,CAIQGTTGYNSPLHF,TGTGCCATACAGGGGACCACGGGTTATAATTCACCCCTCCACTTT
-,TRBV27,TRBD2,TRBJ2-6,CASGPGGYGANVLTF,TGTGCTTCGGGACCGGGGGGTTACGGGGCCAACGTCCTGACTTTC
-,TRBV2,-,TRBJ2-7,CASSESGEQYF,TGTGCCAGCAGTGAGAGCGGCGAGCAGTACTTC
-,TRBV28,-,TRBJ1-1,CASSLFSQGGTEAFF,TGTGCCAGCAGTTTATTTTCCCAGGGTGGCACTGAAGCTTTCTTT
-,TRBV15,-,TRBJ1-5,CATSREQGFREPQHF,TGTGCCACCAGCAGAGAACAGGGATTTAGAGAGCCCCAGCATTTT
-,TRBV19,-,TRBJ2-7,CASMNPGISYEQYF,TGTGCCAGTATGAACCCAGGGATCTCCTACGAGCAGTACTTC
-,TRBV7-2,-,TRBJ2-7,CASRAGGQTNEQYF,TGTGCCAGCAGGGCCGGGGGCCAGACCAACGAGCAGTACTTC
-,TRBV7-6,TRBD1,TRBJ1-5,CASSVTEGGASNQPQHF,TGTGCCAGCAGCGTAACCGAAGGGGGCGCGAGCAATCAGCCCCAGCATTTT
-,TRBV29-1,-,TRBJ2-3,CSARSDTDTDTQYF,TGCAGCGCCCGATCGGACACCGACACAGATACGCAGTATTTT
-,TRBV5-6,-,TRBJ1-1,CASSSATENTEAFF,TGTGCCAGCAGCTCAGCGACAGAGAACACTGAAGCTTTCTTT
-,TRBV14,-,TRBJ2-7,CASSRTVTYEQYF,TGTGCCAGCAGCCGGACAGTTACCTACGAGCAGTACTTC
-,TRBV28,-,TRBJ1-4,CASSRLLAGRANEKLFF,TGTGCCAGCAGTCGTCTTTTAGCGGGTCGAGCTAATGAAAAACTGTTTTTT
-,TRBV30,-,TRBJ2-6,CAWNSVSGANVLTF,TGTGCCTGGAATTCGGTCTCTGGGGCCAACGTCCTGACTTTC
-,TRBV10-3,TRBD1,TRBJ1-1,CAISESVGTGNTEAFF,TGTGCCATCAGTGAGTCTGTTGGGACAGGGAACACTGAAGCTTTCTTT
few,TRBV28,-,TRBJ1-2,CASTGAIYGYTF,TGTGCCAGCACAGGGGCGATCTATGGCTACACCTTC
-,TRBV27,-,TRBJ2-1,CASSDPRGGGYNEQFF,TGTGCCAGCAGTGATCCGCGCGGTGGGGGCTACAATGAGCAGTTCTTC
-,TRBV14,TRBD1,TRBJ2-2,CASSSGTGETGELFF,TGTGCCAGCAGCTCCGGGACAGGGGAAACCGGGGAGCTGTTTTTT
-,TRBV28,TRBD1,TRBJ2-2,CASRGTGFETGELFF,TGTGCCAGCAGAGGGACAGGGTTTGAAACCGGGGAGCTGTTTTTT
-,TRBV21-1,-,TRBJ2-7,CASSKRRGLLYEQYF,TGTGCCAGCAGCAAACGGCGGGGTTTACTCTACGAGCAGTACTTC
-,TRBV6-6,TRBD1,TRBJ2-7,CASSYQGVPYEQYF,TGTGCCAGCAGTTATCAGGGGGTACCCTACGAGCAGTACTTC
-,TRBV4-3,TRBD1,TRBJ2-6,CASSQDVAAGTGNSGANVLTF,TGCGCCAGCAGCCAAGATGTTGCCGCCGGGACAGGGAATTCTGGGGCCAACGTCCTGACTTTC
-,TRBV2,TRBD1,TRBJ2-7,CASNLDRGTYEQYF,TGTGCCAGCAATCTGGACAGGGGAACCTACGAGCAGTACTTC
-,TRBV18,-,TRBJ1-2,CASSPGETGNYGYTF,TGTGCCAGCTCACCCGGAGAGACGGGTAACTATGGCTACACCTTC
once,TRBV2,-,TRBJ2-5,CASRRVGEETQYF,TGTGCCAGCAGAAGGGTGGGGGAAGAGACCCAGTACTTC
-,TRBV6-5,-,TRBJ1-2,CASRAGRSYGYTF,TGTGCCAGCAGGGCGGGGCGATCATATGGCTACACCTTC
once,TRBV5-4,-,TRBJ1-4,CASSPGQTPGEKLFF,TGTGCCAGCAGCCCAGGACAGACCCCGGGGGAAAAACTGTTTTTT
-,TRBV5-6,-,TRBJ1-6,CASSLGTGRYNSPLHF,TGTGCCAGCAGCTTGGGTACGGGACGGTATAATTCACCCCTCCACTTT
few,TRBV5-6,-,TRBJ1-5,CASSLGRSNQPQHF,TGTGCCAGCAGCTTAGGGAGAAGCAATCAGCCCCAGCATTTT
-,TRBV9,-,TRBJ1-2,CASSSEPNYGYTF,TGTGCCAGCAGCTCCGAACCTAACTATGGCTACACCTTC
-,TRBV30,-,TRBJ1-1,CAWSVLLGEARTNTEAFF,TGTGCCTGGAGTGTCCTATTGGGGGAAGCTCGTACGAACACTGAAGCTTTCTTT
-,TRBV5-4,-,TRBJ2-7,CASSQDMALSYEQYF,TGTGCCAGCAGCCAAGATATGGCACTCTCCTACGAGCAGTACTTC
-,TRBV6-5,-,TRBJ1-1,CASGRGMNTEAFF,TGTGCCAGCGGTAGGGGGATGAACACTGAAGCTTTCTTT
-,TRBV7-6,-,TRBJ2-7,CASSSGTPSYEQYF,TGTGCCAGCAGCTCCGGGACTCCCTCCTACGAGCAGTACTTC
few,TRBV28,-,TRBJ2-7,CASSRQPSYEQYF,TGTGCCAGCAGTCGACAGCCATCCTACGAGCAGTACTTC
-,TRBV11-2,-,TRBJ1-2,CASSLGWGQMFYGYTF,TGTGCCAGCAGCTTAGGGTGGGGGCAGATGTTCTATGGCTACACCTTC
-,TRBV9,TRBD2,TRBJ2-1,CASSVAGGGYNEQFF,TGTGCCAGCAGCGTAGCGGGCGGGGGTTACAATGAGCAGTTCTTC
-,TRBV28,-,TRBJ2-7,CASSARLGGKQYF,TGTGCCAGCAGTGCCCGGTTGGGCGGAAAGCAGTACTTC
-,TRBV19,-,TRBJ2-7,CASSIGSAKIEQYF,TGTGCCAGTAGTATAGGAAGCGCCAAGATCGAGCAGTACTTC
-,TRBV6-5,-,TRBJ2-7,CASSYSGDEQYF,TGTGCCAGCAGTTACTCCGGCGACGAGCAGTACTTC
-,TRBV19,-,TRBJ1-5,CASSIVEVDQPQHF,TGTGCCAGTAGTATAGTAGAGGTAGATCAGCCCCAGCATTTT
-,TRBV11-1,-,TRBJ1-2,CASSFDRNYGYTF,TGTGCCAGCAGCTTCGACAGGAACTATGGCTACACCTTC
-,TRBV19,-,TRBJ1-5,CASSLRDKLSNQPQHF,TGTGCCAGTAGTCTCCGGGACAAACTTAGCAATCAGCCCCAGCATTTT
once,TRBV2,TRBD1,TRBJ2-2,CASRLEGAAGELFF,TGTGCCAGCAGGCTTGAGGGGGCGGCCGGGGAGCTGTTTTTT
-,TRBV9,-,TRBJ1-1,CASSVVEYTEAFF,TGTGCCAGCAGCGTCGTTGAGTACACTGAAGCTTTCTTT
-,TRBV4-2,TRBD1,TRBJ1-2,CASSQDVGWQGANYGYTF,TGTGCCAGCAGCCAAGATGTAGGTTGGCAGGGGGCGAACTATGGCTACACCTTC
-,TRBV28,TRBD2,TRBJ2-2,CASSWGGGSGELFF,TGTGCCAGCAGTTGGGGGGGAGGATCCGGGGAGCTGTTTTTT
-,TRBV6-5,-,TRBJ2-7,CASYNGNSYEQYF,TGTGCCAGCTACAACGGCAACTCCTACGAGCAGTACTTC
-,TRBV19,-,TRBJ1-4,CASSIIAGWEKLFF,TGTGCCAGTAGTATAATTGCAGGGTGGGAAAAACTGTTTTTT
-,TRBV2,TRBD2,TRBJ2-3,CASSEGLAGVGTDTQYF,TGTGCCAGCAGTGAGGGACTAGCGGGGGTGGGCACAGATACGCAGTATTTT